The next 16 T cell receptor beta chains were all read from a single sample in a study of T cells expressing NK-cell markers. Using the 5' RACE reads, TCRdb records one entry per CDR3 protein without DNA. In total, the table holds some 140,000 distinct CDR3 sequences. The sequenced material came from blood T cells: a sorted CD56 or NKG2C T cell subset, CD4+ or CD8+ T cells, or bulk PBMC T cells (not recorded which). The receptor set was obtained from a woman between 45 and 60 years old in good health.

The chain recombines TRBV4-1 with TRBJ1-3; TCRdb selects TRBD1, and the lack of DNA leaves this call unchecked. Germline assignment: CDR1 MGHRA and CDR2 YSYEKL. The CDR3 covers 16 residues. CDR3 loop: CASSQEEQGWVSTIYF.

This chain connects TRBV27 to TRBJ2-7; TCRdb picks TRBD2, but there is no DNA to check that call. The germline CDR1 and CDR2 sequences are MNHEY and SMNVEV (reference sequence). This CDR3 has 13 residues. CDR3 region: CATRDYRRYEQYF.

The J gene is TRBJ1-1, the V gene TRBV6-6; TCRdb gives TRBD1 as the D gene, but with no DNA this cannot be confirmed. The CDR3 spans 13 residues. Germline assignment: CDR1 MNHNY and CDR2 SVGAGI (reference sequence). The CDR3 sequence: CASKTGVNTEAFF.

V and J are TRBV12-3 or TRBV12-4 and TRBJ2-5. The CDR3 is 14 amino acids. This chain's CDR3 is CASSAHSLTETQYF.

The CDR3 region is CASSLGAGTDNEQFF. This sequence joins TRBV12-3 or TRBV12-4 and TRBJ2-1; TCRdb's D call of TRBD1 is untestable without DNA. This CDR3 spans 15 amino acids.

The rearrangement links TRBV7-9 to TRBJ1-1. This CDR3 comprises 11 residues. Per the germline V gene, CDR1 is SEHNR and CDR2 is FQNEAQ (reference sequence). CDR3 sequence reads: CASSLEEVAFF.

The rearrangement joins TRBV7-9 to TRBJ2-2; TCRdb indicates TRBD2, and absent DNA this call remains unverified. The CDR3 totals 15 residues. Germline CDR1 reads SEHNR; CDR2 reads FQNEAQ (reference sequence). The CDR3 region is CASSSGLVGTGELFF.

This chain links TRBV27 with TRBJ2-1; TCRdb designates TRBD1, a call that cannot be tested without DNA. The V gene's germline CDR1 is MNHEY and CDR2 SMNVEV (reference sequence). There are 12 residues in the CDR3. The CDR3 loop reads CASSRTGFEQFF.

This chain links TRBV6-1 with TRBJ2-1. The germline CDR1 and CDR2 sequences are MNHNS and SASEGT. CDR3 size: 15 residues. CDR3: CASSERWESYNEQFF.

This sequence joins TRBV6-1 and TRBJ2-3; there is no DNA to check the TCRdb D call of TRBD2. The CDR3 totals 14 residues. Germline CDR1 reads MNHNS; CDR2 reads SASEGT. The CDR3 region is CATMEGSSTDTQYF.

The V gene is TRBV7-6, the J gene TRBJ1-2. Germline CDR1 is SGHVS and CDR2 is FNYEAQ. The CDR3 runs 15 residues. This CDR3 is CASSLISGSLYGYTF.

The J gene is TRBJ2-7, the V gene TRBV20-1; TCRdb's D call of TRBD2 is untestable without DNA. The CDR3 is 15 amino acids. Per germline, CDR1 DFQATT and CDR2 SNEGSKA (reference sequence). The CDR3 region is CSARAPVSGNYEQYF.

The chain is built from TRBV5-1 and TRBJ2-1; TCRdb returns TRBD2, unconfirmable since there is no DNA. The CDR3 totals 15 residues. Germline values: CDR1 SGHRS, CDR2 YFSETQ. CDR3 sequence: CASSPGVAGAYEQFF.

The chain carries TRBV29-1 and TRBJ2-3; TCRdb's D gene call, TRBD2, goes unchecked for lack of DNA. Germline V gives CDR1 SQVTM, CDR2 ANQGSEA. There are 14 residues in the CDR3. CDR3 sequence: CSVETPTHTDTQYF.

The CDR3 loop is CAISEHRTENTGELFF. This sequence joins TRBV10-3 and TRBJ2-2. The CDR3 is 16 residues long. CDR1 and CDR2 (germline): ENHRY, SYGVKD.

This chain joins TRBV27 and TRBJ2-1. Germline CDR1 and CDR2: MNHEY and SMNVEV (reference sequence). The CDR3 runs to 14 residues. CDR3 sequence: CASSFLDRYNEQFF.